This T cell receptor beta chain was captured by sequencing in a study of type 1 regulatory T cells. In the study overall: An in vitro protocol generated T-allo10, a Tr1-enriched, alloantigen-specific CD4 T cell product.

V was shortened by 4 bases and J by 6 bases, with 17 bases between the two germline ends. The CDR3 is made up of 15 amino acids. In germline, CDR1 is SGHNT, CDR2 YYREEE (reference sequence). Using its own MiXCR run on the reads, TCRdb lists one record per CDR3 protein. The data show some 100,000 distinct CDR3 sequences, around 30% seen once. The chain links TRBV5-4 to TRBJ2-1; D remains unclear. The receptor comes from a human donor in good health. The sequencing sample was made of CD4+ T cells, either the whole sample or a sorted fraction (not recorded which). CDR3 nucleotide sequence: TGTGCCAGCAGCCCGGAAATGACTCGCGGCAATGAGCAGTTCTTC. It codes for CASSPEMTRGNEQFF.